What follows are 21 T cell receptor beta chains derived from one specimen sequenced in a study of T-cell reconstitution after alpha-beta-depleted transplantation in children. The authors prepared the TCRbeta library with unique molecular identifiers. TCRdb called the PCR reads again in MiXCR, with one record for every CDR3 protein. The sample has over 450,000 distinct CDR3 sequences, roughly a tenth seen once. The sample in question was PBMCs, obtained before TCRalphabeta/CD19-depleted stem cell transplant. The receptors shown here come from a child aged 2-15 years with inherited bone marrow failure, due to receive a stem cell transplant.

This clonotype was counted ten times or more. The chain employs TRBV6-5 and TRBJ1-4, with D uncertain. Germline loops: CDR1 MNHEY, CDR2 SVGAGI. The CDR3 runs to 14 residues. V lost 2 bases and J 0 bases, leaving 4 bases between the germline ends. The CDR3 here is CASSYRPTNEKLFF. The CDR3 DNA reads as TGTGCCAGCAGTTACCGGCCAACTAATGAAAAACTGTTTTTT.

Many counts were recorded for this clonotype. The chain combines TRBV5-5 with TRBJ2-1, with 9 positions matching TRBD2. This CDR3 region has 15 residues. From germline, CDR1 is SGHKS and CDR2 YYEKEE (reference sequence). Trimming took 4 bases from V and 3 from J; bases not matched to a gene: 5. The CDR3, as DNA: TGTGCCAGCAGCCAGGGACTAGCACGCTACAATGAGCAGTTCTTC. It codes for CASSQGLARYNEQFF.

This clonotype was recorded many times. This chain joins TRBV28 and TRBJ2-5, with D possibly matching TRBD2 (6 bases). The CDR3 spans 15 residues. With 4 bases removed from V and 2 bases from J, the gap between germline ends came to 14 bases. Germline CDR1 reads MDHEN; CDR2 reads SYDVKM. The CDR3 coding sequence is TGTGCCAGCAGTTCACCGGGGGAGGTGCAAGAGACCCAGTACTTC. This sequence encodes CASSSPGEVQETQYF.

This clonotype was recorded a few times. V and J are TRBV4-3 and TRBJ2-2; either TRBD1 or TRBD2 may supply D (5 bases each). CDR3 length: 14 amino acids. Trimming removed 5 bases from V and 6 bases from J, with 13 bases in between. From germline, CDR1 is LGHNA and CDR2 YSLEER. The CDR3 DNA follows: TGCGCCAGCAGCTTGTGGGGGATCCCCGGGGAGCTGTTTTTT. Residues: CASSLWGIPGELFF.

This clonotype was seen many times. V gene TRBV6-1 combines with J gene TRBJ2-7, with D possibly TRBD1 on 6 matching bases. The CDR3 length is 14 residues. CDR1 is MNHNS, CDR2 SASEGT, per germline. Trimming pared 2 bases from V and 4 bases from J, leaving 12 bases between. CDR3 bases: TGTGCCAGCAGTGAACACCACAGGGATTACGAGCAGTACTTC. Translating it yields CASSEHHRDYEQYF.

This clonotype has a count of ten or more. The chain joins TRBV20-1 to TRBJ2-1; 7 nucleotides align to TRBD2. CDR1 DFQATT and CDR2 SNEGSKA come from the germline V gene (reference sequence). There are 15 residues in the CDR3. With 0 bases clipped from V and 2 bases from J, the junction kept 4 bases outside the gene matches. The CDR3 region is CSAREGAGAYNEQFF. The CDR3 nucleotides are TGCAGTGCTAGAGAAGGTGCGGGAGCCTACAATGAGCAGTTCTTC.

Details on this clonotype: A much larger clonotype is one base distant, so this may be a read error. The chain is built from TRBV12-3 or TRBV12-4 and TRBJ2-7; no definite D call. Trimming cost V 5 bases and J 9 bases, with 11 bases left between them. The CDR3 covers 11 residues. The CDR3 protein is CASSTGRWQYF. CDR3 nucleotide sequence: TGTGCCAGCAGTACTGGGCGTTGGCAGTACTTC.

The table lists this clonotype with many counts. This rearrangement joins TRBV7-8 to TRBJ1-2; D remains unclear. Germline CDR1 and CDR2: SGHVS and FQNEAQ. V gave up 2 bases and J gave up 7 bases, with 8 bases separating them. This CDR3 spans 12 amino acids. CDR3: CASSLFSFGYTF. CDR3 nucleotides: TGTGCCAGCAGCTTATTTTCTTTTGGCTACACCTTC.

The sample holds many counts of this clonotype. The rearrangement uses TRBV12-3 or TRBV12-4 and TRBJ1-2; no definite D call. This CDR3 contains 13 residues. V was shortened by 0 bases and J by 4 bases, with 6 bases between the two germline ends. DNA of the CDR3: TGTGCCAGCAGTTTAGCGCAGGTCTATGGCTACACCTTC. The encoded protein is CASSLAQVYGYTF.

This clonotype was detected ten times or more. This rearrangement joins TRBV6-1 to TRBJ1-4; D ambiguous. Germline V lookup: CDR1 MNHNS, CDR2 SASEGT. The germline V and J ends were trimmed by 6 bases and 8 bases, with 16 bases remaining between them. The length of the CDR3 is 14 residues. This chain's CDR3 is CASSRSGLGEKLFF. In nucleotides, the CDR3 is TGTGCCAGCAGCCGGTCGGGGTTGGGGGAAAAACTGTTTTTT.

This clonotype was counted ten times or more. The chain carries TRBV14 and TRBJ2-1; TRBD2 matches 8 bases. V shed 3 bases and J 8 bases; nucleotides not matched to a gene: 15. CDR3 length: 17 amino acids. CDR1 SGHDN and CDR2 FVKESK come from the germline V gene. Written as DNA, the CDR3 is TGTGCCAGCAGCCACCTCCTCGGGGCGGGGGGTGCGGATGAGCAGTTCTTC. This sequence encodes CASSHLLGAGGADEQFF.

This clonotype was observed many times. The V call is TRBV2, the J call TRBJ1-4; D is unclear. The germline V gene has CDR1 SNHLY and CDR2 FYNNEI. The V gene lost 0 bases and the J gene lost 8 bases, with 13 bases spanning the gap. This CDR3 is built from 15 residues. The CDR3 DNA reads TGTGCCAGCAGTGAAGCGGACCAAAATAGGGAAAAACTGTTTTTT. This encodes CASSEADQNREKLFF.

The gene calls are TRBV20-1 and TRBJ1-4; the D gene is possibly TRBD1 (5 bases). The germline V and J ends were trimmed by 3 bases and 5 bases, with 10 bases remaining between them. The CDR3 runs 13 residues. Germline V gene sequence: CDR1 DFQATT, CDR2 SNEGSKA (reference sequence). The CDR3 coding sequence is TGCAGTGCTAGCGACAGCTTAAATGAAAAACTGTTTTTT. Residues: CSASDSLNEKLFF.

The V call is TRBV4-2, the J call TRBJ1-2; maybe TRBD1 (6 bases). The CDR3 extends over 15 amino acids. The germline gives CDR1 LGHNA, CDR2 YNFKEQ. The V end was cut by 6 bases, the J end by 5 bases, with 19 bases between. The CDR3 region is CASSPEGDTTYGYTF. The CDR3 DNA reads TGTGCCAGCAGTCCCGAGGGGGACACTACGTATGGCTACACCTTC.

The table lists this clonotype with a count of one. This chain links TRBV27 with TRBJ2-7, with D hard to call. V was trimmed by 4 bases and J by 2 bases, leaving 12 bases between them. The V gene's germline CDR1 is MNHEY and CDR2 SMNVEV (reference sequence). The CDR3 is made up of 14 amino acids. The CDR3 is CASSYRAGAYEQYF. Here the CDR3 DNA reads TGTGCCAGCAGTTACCGTGCTGGGGCCTACGAGCAGTACTTC.

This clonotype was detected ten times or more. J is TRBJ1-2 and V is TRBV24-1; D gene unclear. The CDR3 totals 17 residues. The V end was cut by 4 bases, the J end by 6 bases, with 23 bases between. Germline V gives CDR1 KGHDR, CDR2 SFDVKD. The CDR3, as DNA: TGTGCCACCAGTGACCGAATTATTAGTTTTGGTTGGGATGGCTACACCTTC. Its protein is CATSDRIISFGWDGYTF.

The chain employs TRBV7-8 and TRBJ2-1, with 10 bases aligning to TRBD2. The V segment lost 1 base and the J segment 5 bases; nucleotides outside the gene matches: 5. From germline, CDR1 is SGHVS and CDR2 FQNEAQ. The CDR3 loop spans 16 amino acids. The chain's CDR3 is CASSLVSGRSNNEQFF. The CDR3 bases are TGTGCCAGCAGCTTAGTTAGCGGGAGGAGTAACAATGAGCAGTTCTTC. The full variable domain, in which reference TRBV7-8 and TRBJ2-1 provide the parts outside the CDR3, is GAGVSQSPRYKVAKRGQDVALRCDPISGHVSLFWYQQALGQGPEFLTYFQNEAQLDKSGLPSDRFFAERPEGSVSTLKIQRTQQEDSAVYLCASSLVSGRSNNEQFFGPGTRLTVL.

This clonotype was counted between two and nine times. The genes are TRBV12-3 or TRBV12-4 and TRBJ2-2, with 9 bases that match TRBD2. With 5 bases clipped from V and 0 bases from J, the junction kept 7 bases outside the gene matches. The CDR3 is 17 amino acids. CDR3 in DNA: TGTGCCAGCAGTGCCGGGACTAGCATACCGAACACCGGGGAGCTGTTTTTT. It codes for CASSAGTSIPNTGELFF.

The CDR3: CASNDGVAGYRSYF. The CDR3 DNA reads as TGTGCCAGCAACGACGGGGTAGCGGGATACCGATCGTACTTC. The rearrangement joins TRBV28 to TRBJ2-7; 8 nucleotides line up with TRBD2. The CDR3 length is 14 residues. With V trimmed by 7 bases and J by 12 bases, 17 bases remained unmatched. Germline V gene sequence: CDR1 MDHEN, CDR2 SYDVKM.

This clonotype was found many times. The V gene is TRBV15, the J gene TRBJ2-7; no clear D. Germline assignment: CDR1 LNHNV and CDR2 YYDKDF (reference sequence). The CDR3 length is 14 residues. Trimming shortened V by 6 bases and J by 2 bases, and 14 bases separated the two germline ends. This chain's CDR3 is CATRLGPVTYEQYF. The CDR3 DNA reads TGTGCCACCAGGCTAGGGCCGGTTACCTACGAGCAGTACTTC. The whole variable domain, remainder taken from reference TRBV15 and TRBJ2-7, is DAMVIQNPRYQVTQFGKPVTLSCSQTLNHNVMYWYQQKSSQAPKLLFHYYDKDFNNEADTPDNFQSRRPNTSFCFLDIRSPGLGDTAMYLCATRLGPVTYEQYFGPGTRLTVT.

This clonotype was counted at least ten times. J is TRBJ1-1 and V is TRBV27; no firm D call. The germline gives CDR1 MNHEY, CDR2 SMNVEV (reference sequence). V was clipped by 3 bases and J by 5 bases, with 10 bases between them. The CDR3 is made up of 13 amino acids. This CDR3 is CASSFLGSTEAFF. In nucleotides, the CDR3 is TGTGCCAGCAGTTTTTTGGGGTCTACTGAAGCTTTCTTT.